The 28 T cell receptor beta chains below were found in one sample sequenced in a study of human CD8 memory T cell subsets. Sequencing libraries of TCR beta were made by UMI-labeled 5' RACE. TCRdb processed the 5' RACE reads again and assigns one entry to each CDR3 protein, with no DNA. The sample totals about 4,200 distinct CDR3 sequences. The sample comprised CD8+ effector memory T cells (TEM) sorted from PBMCs. Noted subset: effector memory CD8 T cells, CCR7- CD45RO+ CD95+. The receptor source for this set is a human donor in good health.

V usage is TRBV5-1 and J usage is TRBJ2-7. This CDR3 contains 12 residues. Looked up from germline, CDR1 is SGHRS and CDR2 is YFSETQ. This chain's CDR3 is CASRGSGYEQYF.

The chain is built from TRBV12-3 or TRBV12-4 and TRBJ2-5; no DNA is available, so the TRBD2 call from TCRdb remains unchecked. This CDR3 region has 15 residues. CDR3 region: CASRPGLTVGETQYF.

The chain is built from TRBV20-1 and TRBJ1-4; the D call of TRBD1 rests on TCRdb alone, since no DNA is present to check it. The CDR3 is 14 amino acids. The germline V gene has CDR1 DFQATT and CDR2 SNEGSKA (reference sequence). Here the CDR3 reads CSATPPRGTMKLFF.

This clonotype shows up as medium-sized by frequency. The chain links TRBV27 to TRBJ1-2; TCRdb proposes TRBD1, but this gene call is untestable without DNA. Germline-derived CDR1 and CDR2 are MNHEY and SMNVEV (reference sequence). This CDR3 comprises 17 residues. The CDR3 is CASSSLFGAPGSYGYTF.

The chain carries TRBV10-2 and TRBJ1-1; without DNA, the TCRdb call of TRBD1 cannot be checked. This CDR3 region has 13 residues. Germline V gene sequence: CDR1 WSHSY, CDR2 SAAADI. The chain's CDR3 is CASRLPGHPEAFF.

This rearrangement joins TRBV15 to TRBJ1-1. Per germline, CDR1 LNHNV and CDR2 YYDKDF (reference sequence). The CDR3 spans 13 residues. CDR3 sequence reads: CATSLSRNTEAFF.

The rearrangement joins TRBV4-3 to TRBJ2-1; absent DNA, TCRdb's TRBD2 call cannot be checked. The CDR3 covers 17 residues. Germline-derived CDR1 and CDR2 are LGHNA and YSLEER. The chain's CDR3 is CASSQGSSGSVYNEQFF.

The CDR3 here is CSRLGGESYNEQFF. The chain joins TRBV20-1 to TRBJ2-1; no DNA is available, so the TRBD1 call from TCRdb remains unchecked. This CDR3 contains 14 residues. The germline gives CDR1 DFQATT, CDR2 SNEGSKA (reference sequence).

The rearrangement joins TRBV20-1 to TRBJ2-1; TCRdb lists TRBD1, though no DNA is available to test this call. This CDR3 has 15 residues. Per the germline V gene, CDR1 is DFQATT and CDR2 is SNEGSKA (reference sequence). The CDR3 loop reads CSALSRGEGYNEQFF.

This clonotype is medium-sized (0.01 to 0.1%) by frequency. The chain links TRBV3-1 to TRBJ2-7. CDR1 is LGHDT and CDR2 is YNNKEL in the germline V gene (reference sequence). This CDR3 has 14 amino acids. The CDR3 reads CASSQVTDSYEQYF.

Judged by frequency, this clonotype is medium-sized. The J gene is TRBJ2-3, the V gene TRBV2. Germline V gene sequence: CDR1 SNHLY, CDR2 FYNNEI. The CDR3 loop spans 12 amino acids. The CDR3 sequence is CASSFFTDTQYF.

The genes are TRBV7-8 and TRBJ2-3. Germline values: CDR1 SGHVS, CDR2 FQNEAQ. The CDR3 totals 17 residues. This CDR3 is CASSPMAVGASTDTQYF.

CDR3 sequence reads: CSARPPSGGAEVVMNEQFF. V usage is TRBV20-1 and J usage is TRBJ2-1; TCRdb's D call of TRBD2 is untestable without DNA. This CDR3 spans 19 amino acids. In germline, CDR1 is DFQATT, CDR2 SNEGSKA (reference sequence).

By frequency, this clonotype is medium-sized. The V call is TRBV10-2, the J call TRBJ2-3. Germline V CDR1 and CDR2: WSHSY, SAAADI. The CDR3 is made up of 13 amino acids. CDR3 sequence reads: CASSEQETDTQYF.

V is TRBV12-3 or TRBV12-4 and J is TRBJ1-1. The CDR3 runs 14 residues. This CDR3 is CASSSTEASTEAFF.

This clonotype is deemed medium-sized by its frequency. This sequence joins TRBV28 and TRBJ2-7. Germline lookup yields CDR1 MDHEN and CDR2 SYDVKM. The CDR3 loop spans 13 amino acids. This chain's CDR3 is CASISGSGYEQYF.

This clonotype is deemed medium-sized by its frequency. The genes are TRBV29-1 and TRBJ2-4. Germline lookup yields CDR1 SQVTM and CDR2 ANQGSEA. The CDR3 totals 14 residues. The CDR3 spells CSVEDPGDVGIQYF.

Measured by frequency, this clonotype is medium-sized. V gene TRBV20-1 combines with J gene TRBJ2-7. CDR3 length: 16 residues. Germline V CDR1 and CDR2: DFQATT, SNEGSKA (reference sequence). CDR3 sequence: CSARGSLAEHPYEQYF.

The V call is TRBV4-1, the J call TRBJ1-6. The CDR3 extends over 15 amino acids. Germline V gene data show CDR1 as MGHRA and CDR2 as YSYEKL. The CDR3 reads CASSQDSRNNSPLHF.

The rearrangement joins TRBV7-9 to TRBJ2-5; TCRdb indicates TRBD2, and absent DNA this call remains unverified. Per germline, CDR1 SEHNR and CDR2 FQNEAQ (reference sequence). The CDR3 runs to 15 residues. CDR3 region: CASSFWALGEETQYF. The full variable domain, in which reference TRBV7-9 and TRBJ2-5 provide the parts outside the CDR3, is DTGVSQNPRHKITKRGQNVTFRCDPISEHNRLYWYRQTLGQGPEFLTYFQNEAQLEKSRLLSDRFSAERPKGSFSTLEIQRTEQGDSAMYLCASSFWALGEETQYFGPGTRLLVL.

This sequence joins TRBV7-9 and TRBJ2-5; the TCRdb D gene call, TRBD2, has no DNA to confirm it. CDR1 is SEHNR and CDR2 is FQNEAQ in the germline V gene (reference sequence). The CDR3 is 15 amino acids. The CDR3 loop is CASSLARGGEETQYF.

The rearrangement joins TRBV11-2 to TRBJ1-3. CDR1 is SGHAT and CDR2 is FQNNGV in the germline V gene. The CDR3 totals 14 residues. CDR3: CASSPLSSGNTIYF.

Considering frequency, this clonotype is medium-sized (0.01 to 0.1%). CDR3 residues: CSVLVPGHANYGYTF. This chain links TRBV29-1 with TRBJ1-2. This CDR3 comprises 15 residues. Germline V gene sequence: CDR1 SQVTM, CDR2 ANQGSEA.

This chain connects TRBV7-9 to TRBJ2-5; lacking DNA, the TRBD1 call made by TCRdb goes unchecked. Germline values: CDR1 SEHNR, CDR2 FQNEAQ (reference sequence). The CDR3 length is 15 residues. The CDR3 loop reads CASSPPPGEGETQYF.

The chain couples TRBV6-4 to TRBJ2-7. Germline-derived CDR1 and CDR2 are MRHNA and SNTAGT. CDR3 length equals 14 residues. The CDR3: CASSEDSSSYEQYF.

The rearrangement links TRBV11-2 to TRBJ2-1; the TCRdb call, TRBD2, lacks DNA for checking. In germline, CDR1 is SGHAT, CDR2 FQNNGV. The CDR3 spans 15 residues. The CDR3: CASSLDQTSYNEQFF.

This chain links TRBV6-4 with TRBJ2-1; TCRdb outputs TRBD2, but without DNA this stays unchecked. The CDR3 runs to 15 residues. Germline loops: CDR1 MRHNA, CDR2 SNTAGT. This CDR3 reads CASSDIAGADNEQFF.

The rearrangement links TRBV7-9 to TRBJ1-5; checking the TCRdb D call of TRBD1 is not possible without DNA. The CDR3 extends over 16 amino acids. Germline V gene lookup returns CDR1 SEHNR and CDR2 FQNEAQ (reference sequence). Here the CDR3 reads CASSSLGGNRAQPQHF.